Listed below are T cell receptor beta chains from one sample, sequenced in a study of blood T cell repertoires in COVID-19. Here immunoSEQ multiplex PCR was the method, and the copy in TCRdb shows in-frame clones only, minus some. This table holds 55,000 to 85,000 clones, roughly four fifths found once. The sample taken for sequencing was peripheral blood. The source is a woman aged 70-85 years with acute or convalescent COVID-19. Both conserved end residues are part of each CDR3. The D gene is left open where the match is weak. Rows give clone size only sometimes, using once, few, many, or a class for an expanded clone.

v_call	d_call	j_call	clone_size	cdr3_aa	cdr3_nt
TRBV27	NA	TRBJ2-7	NA	CASSLRGSNYEQYF	TGTGCCAGCAGTTTGAGGGGGTCGAACTACGAGCAGTACTTC
TRBV9	NA	TRBJ2-1	NA	CASSPSPGGSLANEQFF	TGTGCCAGCAGCCCATCCCCCGGCGGCTCCCTGGCCAATGAGCAGTTCTTC
TRBV6-5	NA	TRBJ1-3	NA	CASKRDTGNTIYF	TGTGCCAGCAAACGGGACACTGGAAACACCATATATTTT
TRBV11-2	NA	TRBJ1-4	NA	CASSSRANEKLFF	TGTGCCAGCAGCTCGAGGGCTAATGAAAAACTGTTTTTT
TRBV7-9	NA	TRBJ2-1	NA	CASLRVSIDEQFF	TGTGCCAGCCTTCGGGTTTCTATCGATGAGCAGTTCTTC
TRBV11-2	NA	TRBJ1-5	NA	CASSLAQNQPQHF	TGTGCCAGCAGCTTAGCTCAGAATCAGCCCCAGCATTTT
TRBV18	TRBD1	TRBJ2-1	NA	CASSPLAGGKYNEQFF	TGTGCCAGCTCACCATTGGCAGGGGGCAAGTACAATGAGCAGTTCTTC
TRBV27	NA	TRBJ2-7	NA	CASSDRRPTSAYEQYF	TGTGCCAGCAGTGACAGGAGACCTACTTCTGCCTACGAGCAGTACTTC
TRBV27	TRBD1	TRBJ1-2	NA	CASGTQGAGYGYTF	TGTGCCAGCGGTACACAGGGGGCGGGCTATGGCTACACCTTC
TRBV6-5	NA	TRBJ1-1	NA	CASSYGSISTEAFF	TGTGCCAGCAGTTACGGCAGTATCAGCACTGAAGCTTTCTTT
TRBV15	TRBD2	TRBJ2-3	NA	CATSRVTGLAGLSTDTQYF	TGTGCCACCAGCAGAGTTACGGGACTAGCGGGTCTTAGCACAGATACGCAGTATTTT
TRBV28	NA	TRBJ1-2	NA	CASSLGTGLVVYGYTF	TGTGCCAGCAGTTTAGGCACGGGACTGGTCGTCTATGGCTACACCTTC
TRBV27	NA	TRBJ2-3	NA	CASSLGAANTDTQYF	TGTGCCAGCAGTTTGGGAGCGGCAAACACAGATACGCAGTATTTT
TRBV9	NA	TRBJ1-2	NA	CASSSQGSGYTF	TGTGCCAGCAGCTCGCAGGGATCTGGCTACACCTTC
TRBV5-1	NA	TRBJ1-1	NA	CASSLFPFTEAFF	TGCGCCAGCAGCTTGTTTCCGTTCACTGAAGCTTTCTTT
TRBV4-1	NA	TRBJ1-6	few	CASSLRTVNNSPLHF	TGCGCCAGCAGCCTACGGACAGTCAATAATTCACCCCTCCACTTT
TRBV19	TRBD2	TRBJ2-1	NA	CASRPPGLADQTSRRFF	TGTGCCAGTAGGCCGCCGGGACTAGCGGACCAAACCTCCAGGCGGTTCTTC
TRBV6-2/TRBV6-3	TRBD1	TRBJ2-7	NA	CASSPSRTGGYEQYF	TGTGCCAGCAGCCCAAGTCGGACAGGGGGCTACGAGCAGTACTTC
TRBV28	TRBD1	TRBJ2-6	once	CASSTLTGVAGANVLTF	TGTGCCAGCAGTACCTTGACAGGGGTGGCTGGGGCCAACGTCCTGACTTTC
TRBV7-2	TRBD2	TRBJ2-7	NA	CASSSPTLGLGLSLHEQYF	TGTGCCAGCAGCTCCCCAACCCTAGGACTAGGTCTTTCGCTACACGAGCAGTACTTC
TRBV5-5	NA	TRBJ1-1	NA	CASTFTRDMNTEAFF	TGTGCCAGCACCTTCACGCGTGACATGAACACTGAAGCTTTCTTT
TRBV19	TRBD1	TRBJ2-5	NA	CASSVNRGDQETQYF	TGTGCCAGTAGTGTTAACAGGGGTGACCAAGAGACCCAGTACTTC
TRBV30	NA	TRBJ2-2	NA	CAWRWQGSGTGELFF	TGTGCCTGGAGGTGGCAGGGATCAGGCACCGGGGAGCTGTTTTTT
TRBV4-1	NA	TRBJ2-7	NA	CASSQDQRASYEQYF	TGCGCCAGCAGCCAAGACCAGCGGGCCTCCTACGAGCAGTACTTC